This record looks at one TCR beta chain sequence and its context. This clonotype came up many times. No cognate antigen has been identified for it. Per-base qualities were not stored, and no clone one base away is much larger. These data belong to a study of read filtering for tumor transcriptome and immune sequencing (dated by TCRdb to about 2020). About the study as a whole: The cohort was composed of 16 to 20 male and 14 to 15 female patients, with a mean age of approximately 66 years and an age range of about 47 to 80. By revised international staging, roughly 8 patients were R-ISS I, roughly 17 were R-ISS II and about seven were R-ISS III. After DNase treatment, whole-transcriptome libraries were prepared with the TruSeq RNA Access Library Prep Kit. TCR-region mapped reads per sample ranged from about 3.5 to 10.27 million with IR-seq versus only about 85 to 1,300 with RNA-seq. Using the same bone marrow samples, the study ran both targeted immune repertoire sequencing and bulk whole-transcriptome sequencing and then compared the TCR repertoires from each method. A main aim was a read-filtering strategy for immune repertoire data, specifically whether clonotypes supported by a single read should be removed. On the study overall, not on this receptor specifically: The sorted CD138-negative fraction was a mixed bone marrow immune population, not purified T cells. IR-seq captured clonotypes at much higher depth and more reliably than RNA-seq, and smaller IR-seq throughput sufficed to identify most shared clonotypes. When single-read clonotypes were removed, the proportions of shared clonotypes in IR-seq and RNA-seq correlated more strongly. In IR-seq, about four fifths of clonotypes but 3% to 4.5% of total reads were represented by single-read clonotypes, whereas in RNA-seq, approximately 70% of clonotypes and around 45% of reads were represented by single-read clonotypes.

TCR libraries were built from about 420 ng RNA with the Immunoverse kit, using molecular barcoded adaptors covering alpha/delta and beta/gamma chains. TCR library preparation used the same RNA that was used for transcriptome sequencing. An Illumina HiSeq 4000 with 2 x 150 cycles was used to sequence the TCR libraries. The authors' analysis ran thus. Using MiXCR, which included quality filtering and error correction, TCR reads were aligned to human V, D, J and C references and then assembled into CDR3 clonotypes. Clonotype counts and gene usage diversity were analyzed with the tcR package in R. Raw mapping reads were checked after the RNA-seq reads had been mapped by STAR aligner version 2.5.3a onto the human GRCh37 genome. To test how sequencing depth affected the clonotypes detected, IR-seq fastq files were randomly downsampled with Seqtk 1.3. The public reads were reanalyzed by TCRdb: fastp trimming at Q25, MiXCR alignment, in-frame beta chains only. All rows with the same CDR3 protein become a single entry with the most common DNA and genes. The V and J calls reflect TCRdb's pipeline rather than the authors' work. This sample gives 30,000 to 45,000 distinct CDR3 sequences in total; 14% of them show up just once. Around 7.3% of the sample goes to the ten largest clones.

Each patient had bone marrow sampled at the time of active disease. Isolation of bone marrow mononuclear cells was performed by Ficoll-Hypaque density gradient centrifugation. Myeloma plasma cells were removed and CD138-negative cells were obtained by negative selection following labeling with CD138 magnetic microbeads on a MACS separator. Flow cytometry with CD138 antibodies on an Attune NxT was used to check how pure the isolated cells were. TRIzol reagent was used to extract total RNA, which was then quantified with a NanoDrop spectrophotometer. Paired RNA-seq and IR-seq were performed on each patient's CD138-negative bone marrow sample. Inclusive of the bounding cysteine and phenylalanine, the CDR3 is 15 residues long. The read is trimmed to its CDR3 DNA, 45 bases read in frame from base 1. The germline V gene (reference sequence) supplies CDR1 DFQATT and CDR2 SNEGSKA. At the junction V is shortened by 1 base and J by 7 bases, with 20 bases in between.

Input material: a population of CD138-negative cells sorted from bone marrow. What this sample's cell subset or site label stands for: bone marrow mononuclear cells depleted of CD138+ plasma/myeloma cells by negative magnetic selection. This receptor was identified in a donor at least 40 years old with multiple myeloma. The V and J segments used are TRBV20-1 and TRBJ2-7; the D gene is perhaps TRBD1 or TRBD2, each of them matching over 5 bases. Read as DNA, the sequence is TGCAGTGCTAGAGTAGTGGGACCCGGGTTGAGAGAGCAGTACTTC. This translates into CSARVVGPGLREQYF.